The following is a T cell receptor (beta chain) sequence with its context. Its antigen is not known. The CDR3 is made up of 15 amino acids. Unmatched junction bases numbered 10, after V lost 3 bases and J lost 5 bases. CDR1 SEHNR and CDR2 FQNEAQ come from the germline V gene (reference sequence). This entry is derived from a study of T-cell memory formation after mild COVID-19. Findings of the study overall: The pre-infection memory compartment contained some responding clones, suggesting cross-reactive memory joined. Contracting clones from day 15 to 85 showed balanced CD4/CD8; later expanders favored CD4+. Clonal second-wave expansions that peaked on day 37 had unconfirmed SARS-CoV-2 specificity. Largely, contracting CD4+ clones fell within CM and EM, and contracting CD8+ clones within EMRA.

TCRdb reanalysed the 5' RACE reads using MiXCR and keeps one entry per CDR3 protein. Here the sample spans fewer than 250,000 distinct CDR3 sequences, 27% being singletons. The sequence came from an adult woman who had mild COVID-19 (a few samples of this study predate the infection). Cell type and time point are not known. The chain combines TRBV7-9 with TRBJ2-7; 7 nucleotides line up with TRBD2. The sample was PBMCs or a T cell subset sorted from them (not recorded which). The CDR3 nucleotides are TGTGCCAGCAGCTTTTGGGGCGGGGGTCTCCACGAGCAGTACTTC. This translates into CASSFWGGGLHEQYF.